This record looks at one T cell receptor beta chain sequence and its context. Antigen unknown. The CDR3 consists of 15 residues. The ends were cut back, 1 base at V and 8 bases at J, with 15 bases in the middle. The V gene's germline CDR1 is SGHRS and CDR2 YFSETQ. This sample is drawn from a study of cytomegalovirus exposure and HLA in healthy donors. Study-wide results and caveats: The authors listed around 150 TCR beta chains as cytomegalovirus-associated. Per a prior analysis, the majority of TCR beta V segments were productive roughly 90% or roughly 30% of the time.

The PCR contained 60 Vbeta and 13 Jbeta primers. Profiling relied on immunoSEQ multiplex PCR, and the TCRdb table lists in-frame clones only, not all of them. The repertoire holds about 110,000 clones, around four fifths seen once, with roughly 2.9% in the top ten. The sequenced material came from PBMCs. This receptor was taken from a woman in her fifties or sixties in good health and CMV-seropositive. The chain couples TRBV5-1 to TRBJ1-4; no firm D call. CDR3 loop: CASSLSTAAGEKLFF. CDR3 in DNA: TGCGCCAGCAGCTTGTCGACGGCGGCGGGCGAAAAACTGTTTTTT.